Below are 10 T cell receptor beta chains sequenced from a single sample in a study of cytomegalovirus exposure and HLA in healthy donors. Amplification used 60 Vbeta primers and 13 Jbeta primers. This table comes from immunoSEQ multiplex PCR, and its TCRdb copy is limited to in-frame clones, with some not included. The sample table includes just over 80,000 clones. The sequenced sample consisted of PBMCs. The receptors were sampled from a woman aged 25-40 years in good health and CMV-seronegative.

V gene TRBV7-8 combines with J gene TRBJ1-6, with D possibly being TRBD1 (5 bases). V lost 5 bases and J 1 base, leaving 12 bases between the germline ends. This CDR3 has 16 residues. Germline V gives CDR1 SGHVS, CDR2 FQNEAQ. This CDR3 reads CASSPVGGSYNSPLHF. The CDR3 nucleotides read TGTGCCAGCAGCCCGGTGGGGGGGTCCTATAATTCACCCCTCCACTTT.

The chain links TRBV29-1 to TRBJ1-2; no definite D call. Germline V gene data show CDR1 as SQVTM and CDR2 as ANQGSEA. The CDR3 contains 12 residues. The V end lost 1 base, the J end lost 4 bases, and 7 bases lay between the germline ends. The CDR3 DNA is TGCAGCGTTGAAGCGGGAGGCTATGGCTACACCTTC. This codes for CSVEAGGYGYTF. Based on the CDR3 plus reference TRBV29-1 and TRBJ1-2, the full variable domain is SAVISQKPSRDICQRGTSLTIQCQVDSQVTMMFWYRQQPGQSLTLIATANQGSEATYESGFVIDKFPISRPNLTFSTLTVSNMSPEDSSIYLCSVEAGGYGYTFGSGTRLTVV.

The chain is built from TRBV18 and TRBJ1-2; tentative D call: TRBD1 (6 bases). Looked up from germline, CDR1 is KGHSH and CDR2 is LQKENI. The CDR3 sequence is 16 residues long. Trimming left V 2 bases short and J 3 bases short, with 16 bases between. In DNA, the CDR3 is TGTGCCAGCTCACCAAAGGTGATTCCAGGGGACTATGGCTACACCTTC. It translates to CASSPKVIPGDYGYTF. The variable domain in full, with the rest retrieved from reference TRBV18 and TRBJ1-2, is NAGVMQNPRHLVRRRGQEARLRCSPMKGHSHVYWYRQLPEEGLKFMVYLQKENIIDESGMPKERFSAEFPKEGPSILRIQQVVRGDSAAYFCASSPKVIPGDYGYTFGSGTRLTVV.

On this clone: One end of the junction fails to match germline, which may point to a read error. The chain combines TRBV30 with TRBJ1-1; D is possibly TRBD1 (6 bases). Germline CDR1 is GTSNPN and CDR2 is SVGIG (reference sequence). This CDR3 comprises 15 residues. In nucleotides, the CDR3 is TGTGCCGGGAGTGGACAGACAGGTTCTAGAACTGAAGCTTTCTTT. It codes for CAGSGQTGSRTEAFF.

The chain links TRBV5-6 to TRBJ2-7, with D possibly matching TRBD1 (6 bases). V was shortened by 3 bases and J by 7 bases, with 8 bases between the two germline ends. The germline V gene has CDR1 SGHDT and CDR2 YYEEEE. The CDR3 covers 11 residues. CDR3 coding DNA: TGTGCCAGCAGCTGGGGGCCTGAGCAGTACTTC. It specifies CASSWGPEQYF. Supplemented by reference TRBV5-6 and TRBJ2-7, the full variable domain reads DAGVTQSPTHLIKTRGQQVTLRCSPKSGHDTVSWYQQALGQGPQFIFQYYEEEERQRGNFPDRFSGHQFPNYSSELNVNALLLGDSALYLCASSWGPEQYFGPGTRLTVT.

The rearrangement links TRBV30 to TRBJ1-3; D gene uncertain. V lost 1 base and J lost 0, with 10 bases in between. The germline V gene encodes CDR1 GTSNPN and CDR2 SVGIG (reference sequence). The CDR3 contains 15 residues. The DNA for the CDR3 is TGTGCCTGGAGTGCGGGAGCCCTCTCTGGAAACACCATATATTTT. It codes for CAWSAGALSGNTIYF.

The chain uses TRBV7-9 and TRBJ2-7; TRBD2 agrees at 9 bases. The CDR3 is 17 residues long. With 2 bases clipped from V and 0 bases from J, the junction kept 8 bases outside the gene matches. Germline-derived CDR1 and CDR2 are SEHNR and FQNEAQ (reference sequence). In nucleotides, the CDR3 is TGTGCCAGCAGCTTAATTGGGCGGGAGGGATTCTCCTACGAGCAGTACTTC. This codes for CASSLIGREGFSYEQYF.

This chain connects TRBV6-1 to TRBJ1-1; 8 nucleotides match TRBD1. Unmatched junction bases numbered 7, after V lost 6 bases and J lost 1 base. CDR3 length: 15 amino acids. Germline loops: CDR1 MNHNS, CDR2 SASEGT. The CDR3 region has the DNA TGTGCCAGCAGCGCAGGACAGGGAAAGAACACTGAAGCTTTCTTT. This encodes CASSAGQGKNTEAFF.

The chain uses TRBV25-1 and TRBJ2-7; TRBD1 aligns across 10 bases. V trimming: 6 bases; J trimming: 3 bases; junction bases outside the gene matches: 17. Germline values: CDR1 MGHDK, CDR2 SYGVNS. The CDR3 is 18 amino acids. As DNA, the CDR3 is TGTGCCAGCAGCGCAAACCTAGATCCAGGGACAGGGGACTACGAGCAGTACTTC. Its translation: CASSANLDPGTGDYEQYF.

The J gene is TRBJ2-7, the V gene TRBV7-6; the match to TRBD2 covers 7 bases. The germline V gene has CDR1 SGHVS and CDR2 FNYEAQ. Trimming at V came to 1 base and at J to 2 bases, leaving 8 bases not matched to a gene. This CDR3 region has 16 residues. The CDR3 sequence: CASSLGSSGHAYEQYF. Here the CDR3 DNA reads TGTGCCAGCAGCTTAGGGTCTAGCGGACACGCCTACGAGCAGTACTTC.